A selection of T cell receptor beta chains follows, all from one sample in a study of T cell responses to AZD1222 COVID-19 vaccine. Data came from immunoSEQ multiplex PCR; TCRdb stores just in-frame clones and leaves some out. The sample has around 120,000 clones, about nine tenths seen once. The material was peripheral blood, obtained on day 0 of AZD1222 vaccination. These receptor sequences come from an adult in good health. CDR3s include the opening cysteine and the closing phenylalanine or tryptophan. The D gene is left open where the match is weak.

>15|TRBJ2-5|TRBV28|NA
TGTGCCAGCGGGCGGGCTTGGACACTACAAGAGACCCAGTACTTC
CASGRAWTLQETQYF
>15|TRBJ1-2|TRBV10-3|TRBD1
TGTGCCATCAGTGAGCACCCCACAGGGGGTTATCGTTACACCTTC
CAISEHPTGGYRYTF
>18|TRBJ2-3|TRBV19|TRBD2
TGTGCCAGTAGTATGCTCGGACTAGCGGGGGCCCCCACAGATACGCAGTATTTT
CASSMLGLAGAPTDTQYF
>13|TRBJ1-2|TRBV2|NA
TGTGCCAGTCAAGACGGGAACTATTATGGCTACACCTTC
CASQDGNYYGYTF
>17|TRBJ2-7|TRBV4-3|TRBD1
TGCGCCAGCAGCCAAGATCAGGGGGCAGGGGGCTTCTACGAGCAGTACTTC
CASSQDQGAGGFYEQYF
>15|TRBJ1-4|TRBV11-2|NA
TGTGCCAGCAGCTTAGATGCGGGCCTTAATGAAAAACTGTTTTTT
CASSLDAGLNEKLFF
>14|TRBJ1-6|TRBV6-4|NA
TGTGCCAGCAGTGACTCCCAAAGGGGTTCACCCCTCCACTTT
CASSDSQRGSPLHF
>14|TRBJ1-2|TRBV15|NA
TGTGCCACCAGCAGAGTAGGCCAGAACTATGGCTACACCTTC
CATSRVGQNYGYTF
>13|TRBJ1-1|TRBV4-3|NA
TGCGCCAGCAGCCAGGCTGGGGTCCGTGAAGCTTTCTTT
CASSQAGVREAFF
>16|TRBJ2-1|TRBV4-3|TRBD2
TGCGCCAGCAGTCCCGGACTAGTAGATAGTTACGATGAGCAGTTCTTC
CASSPGLVDSYDEQFF
>11|TRBJ1-1|TRBV2|NA
TGTGCCATGGACGGGAACACTGAAGCTTTCTTT
CAMDGNTEAFF
>14|TRBJ1-1|TRBV5-1|NA
TGCGCCAGCAGCTTCGGCGGGTTGAACACTGAAGCTTTCTTT
CASSFGGLNTEAFF
>12|TRBJ1-2|TRBV7-9|TRBD1
TGTGCCAGCAGGGCAGGGGGGGATGGCTACACCTTC
CASRAGGDGYTF